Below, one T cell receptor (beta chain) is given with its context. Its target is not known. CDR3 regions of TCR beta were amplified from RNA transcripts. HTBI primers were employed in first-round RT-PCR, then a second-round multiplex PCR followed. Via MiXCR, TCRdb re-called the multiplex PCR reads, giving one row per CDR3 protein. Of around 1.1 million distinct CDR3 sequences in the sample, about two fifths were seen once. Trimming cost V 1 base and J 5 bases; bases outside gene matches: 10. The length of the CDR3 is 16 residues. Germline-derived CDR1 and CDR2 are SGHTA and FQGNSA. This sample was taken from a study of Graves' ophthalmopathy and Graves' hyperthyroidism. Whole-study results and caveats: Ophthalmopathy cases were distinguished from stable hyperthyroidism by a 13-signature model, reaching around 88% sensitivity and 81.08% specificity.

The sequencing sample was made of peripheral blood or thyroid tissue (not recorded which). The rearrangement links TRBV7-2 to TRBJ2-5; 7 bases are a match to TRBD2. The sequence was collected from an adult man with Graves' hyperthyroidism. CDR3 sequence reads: CASSLGFGGSGETQYF. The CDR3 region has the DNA TGTGCCAGCAGCTTAGGTTTCGGCGGGAGCGGTGAGACCCAGTACTTC.